The clone carrying this T cell receptor beta chain was counted ten times or more. What was amplified from RNA transcripts were TCR beta CDR3 regions. When the TCR CDR3 underwent first-round RT-PCR, the HTBI primer set was used. TCRdb itself ran the multiplex PCR reads through MiXCR, one entry per CDR3 protein. The sample lists approximately 370,000 distinct CDR3 sequences, about a sixth seen once, with 34% in the top ten. This sample was included in a study of T cells in Graves' hyperthyroidism and ophthalmopathy. The CDR3 length is 13 residues. Per the germline V gene, CDR1 is SNHLY and CDR2 is FYNNEI. Trimming cost V 2 bases and J 2 bases, with 7 bases left between them.

Sequencing was done on a sample of blood. This clonotype was sampled from a woman under 40 with Graves' hyperthyroidism that later progressed to Graves' ophthalmopathy. The chain recombines TRBV2 with TRBJ2-7; D is tentatively TRBD1 or TRBD2 (5 bases each). The CDR3 DNA sequence: TGTGCCAGCAGTGAACCGGGGCCCTACGAGCAGTACTTC. This codes for CASSEPGPYEQYF. Looking up the rest from reference TRBV2 and TRBJ2-7 gives the full variable domain: EPEVTQTPSHQVTQMGQEVILRCVPISNHLYFYWYRQILGQKVEFLVSFYNNEISEKSEIFDDQFSVERPDGSNFTLKIRSTKLEDSAMYFCASSEPGPYEQYFGPGTRLTVT.